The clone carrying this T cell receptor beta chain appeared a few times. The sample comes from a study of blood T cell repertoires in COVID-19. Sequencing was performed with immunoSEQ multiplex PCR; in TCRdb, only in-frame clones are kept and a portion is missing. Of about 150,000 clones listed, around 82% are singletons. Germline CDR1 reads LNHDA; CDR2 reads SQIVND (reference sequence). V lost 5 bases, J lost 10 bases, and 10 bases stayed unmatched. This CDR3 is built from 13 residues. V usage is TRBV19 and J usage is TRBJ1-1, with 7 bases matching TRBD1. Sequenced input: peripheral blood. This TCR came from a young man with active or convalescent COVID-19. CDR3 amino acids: CASSLRQGQGAFF. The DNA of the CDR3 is TGTGCCAGTAGTTTGCGACAGGGCCAAGGAGCTTTCTTT.